The entry that follows covers one TCR beta chain sequence. This clonotype was seen repeatedly, ten times or more. Its antigen target is currently unknown. It has no much larger one-base neighbor in the sample; base qualities were not kept. The CDR3 goes from the cysteine to the phenylalanine over 15 residues. The kept DNA is CDR3 alone, 45 bases in frame from the first base. CDR1 DFQATT and CDR2 SNEGSKA were looked up in the germline V gene (reference sequence). V sheds 5 bases and J sheds 0 bases, leaving 16 bases between their ends. The sequencer listed for this sample is Illumina HiSeq 2000. TCR beta chain libraries were generated by multiplex PCR amplification. The amplified TCR beta chain products were analyzed by high-throughput sequencing. The public sequencing data were trimmed at Q25 with fastp and processed into clonotypes with MiXCR by TCRdb, which kept only in-frame beta chains. Each entry merges the rows of one CDR3 protein and shows their most common DNA and genes. This sample is represented by nearly 110,000 distinct CDR3 sequences; about 31% of them were singletons. The biggest ten clones account for approximately 5.3% of the sample.

The data originate from a study of breast tumors, draining lymph nodes, adjacent tissues listed by TCRdb under 2016. About the study as a whole: In breast cancer patients, the study compared the TCR beta repertoires of tumor, adjacent nontumor tissue and axillary lymph nodes. The study was designed to assess the relationships and possible T-cell exchange between tumor, surrounding tissue and draining lymph node repertoires in human breast cancer.

Broader findings and caveats from the paper: The conclusion that tumor T cells originate in lymph nodes was framed as consistent with a hypothesis rather than directly demonstrated. The data were judged consistent with most tumor T cells deriving from the lymph node and then expanding within tumor tissue. Tumors showed preferential V and J gene usage, and their T-cell repertoire diversity fell below that of lymph nodes yet above that of nontumor tissue. The similarity between tumor and nontumor tissue repertoires was significantly greater in luminal-like breast cancer than in basal-like breast cancer.

Lymph node samples were obtained from the axillary draining lymph nodes of breast cancer patients. The sequence was obtained from a female donor with breast cancer. Some clones in this sample may be carry-over from other donors' samples. The chain uses TRBV20-1 and TRBJ1-2; the D gene cannot be resolved reliably. Sequencing was performed on axillary lymph node tissue. The bases read TGCAGTGCTTCAACCTCGACATATTCTAACTATGGCTACACCTTC. It is translated as CSASTSTYSNYGYTF.